These T cell receptor beta chains were read from a single sample in a study of human T cells and chemical hapten exposure. TCRdb analysed the RACE reads with MiXCR anew, one entry per CDR3 protein. The table includes fewer than 55,000 distinct CDR3 sequences, 9.9% detected once. The sample in question was whole blood, obtained in connection with sensitization to the hapten diphenylcyclopropenone (DPC). These TCRs come from a woman aged 35 to 49 with alopecia areata. Some clones in this sample may be carry-over from other donors' samples. The CDR3 runs from the conserved cysteine through the conserved F or W. The D gene is left open where the match is weak. Only some rows state a clone size, as once, few, many or a class for expanded clones.

D gene	V gene	clone size	CDR3 length	J gene	CDR3 protein	CDR3 DNA
TRBD1	TRBV12-3/TRBV12-4	.	15	TRBJ1-1	CASSFRRQGSTEAFF	TGTGCCAGCAGTTTTCGGAGACAGGGCAGCACTGAAGCTTTCTTT
.	TRBV3-1	few	15	TRBJ2-1	CASSQDSRSYNEQFF	TGTGCCAGCAGCCAAGATTCTAGATCCTACAATGAGCAGTTCTTC
TRBD1	TRBV30	many	13	TRBJ1-1	CAWSPGQGVLAFF	TGTGCCTGGAGCCCGGGACAGGGGGTTTTAGCTTTCTTT
.	TRBV7-9	many	15	TRBJ2-5	CASSLGSANQETQYF	TGTGCCAGCAGCTTAGGCTCTGCGAACCAAGAGACCCAGTACTTC
.	TRBV11-2	few	15	TRBJ2-3	CASSLGGAGTDTQYF	TGTGCCAGCAGCTTAGGGGGGGCCGGCACAGATACGCAGTATTTT
TRBD2	TRBV5-4	few	14	TRBJ2-7	CASSSETSVYEQYF	TGTGCCAGCAGTTCGGAGACTAGCGTTTACGAGCAGTACTTC
TRBD1	TRBV6-5	few	15	TRBJ2-2	CASSYSRGQTGELFF	TGTGCCAGCAGTTACAGCAGGGGGCAAACCGGGGAGCTGTTTTTT
.	TRBV7-8	many	14	TRBJ2-3	CASSLTLTTDTQYF	TGTGCCAGCAGTCTGACACTTACCACAGATACGCAGTATTTT
.	TRBV18	many	18	TRBJ1-4	CASSPLGPDTSTNEKLFF	TGTGCCAGCTCACCGTTAGGCCCGGACACCTCAACTAATGAAAAACTGTTTTTT
TRBD2	TRBV4-1	few	19	TRBJ2-1	CASSPLGTGGLAGGRVVFF	TGCGCCAGCAGCCCGCTGGGGACAGGGGGACTAGCGGGGGGCCGAGTCGTGTTCTTC
TRBD1	TRBV9	few	13	TRBJ2-7	CASSTGQTYEQYF	TGTGCCAGCAGCACGGGACAGACCTACGAGCAGTACTTC
TRBD2	TRBV11-3	.	15	TRBJ2-3	CASSPRGGQTDTQYF	TGTGCCAGCAGCCCGCGGGGGGGCCAAACAGATACGCAGTATTTT
TRBD1	TRBV11-2	many	13	TRBJ2-7	CASKPSTGVPQYF	TGTGCCAGCAAGCCCTCGACAGGGGTCCCTCAGTACTTC
TRBD2	TRBV12-3/TRBV12-4	many	16	TRBJ2-1	CASSLWLAGSYNEQFF	TGTGCCAGCAGTTTATGGCTAGCGGGCTCCTACAATGAGCAGTTCTTC
.	TRBV12-3/TRBV12-4	many	14	TRBJ2-7	CASLPQGLNYEQYF	TGTGCCAGCCTCCCCCAGGGCCTCAACTACGAGCAGTACTTC
.	TRBV4-1	many	16	TRBJ1-4	CASSQEGGWTVEKLFF	TGCGCCAGCAGCCAAGAAGGGGGATGGACGGTTGAAAAACTGTTTTTT
TRBD1	TRBV3-1	many	14	TRBJ2-3	CASSLQGFTDTQYF	TGTGCCAGCAGCCTACAGGGGTTCACAGATACGCAGTATTTT
TRBD1	TRBV29-1	.	15	TRBJ2-7	CSVGAPGTGRSEQYF	TGCAGCGTTGGTGCCCCAGGGACAGGGCGGAGTGAGCAGTACTTC
.	TRBV6-2/TRBV6-3	few	14	TRBJ1-6	CASRPHELNSPLHF	TGTGCCAGCAGACCCCACGAATTAAATTCACCCCTCCACTTT
.	TRBV11-1	.	13	TRBJ2-5	CASSFRPLETQYF	TGTGCCAGCAGCTTTAGGCCGCTCGAGACCCAGTACTTC
.	TRBV27	many	16	TRBJ2-5	CASSLWAAGAQETQYF	TGTGCCAGCAGTTTATGGGCGGCAGGAGCCCAAGAGACCCAGTACTTC
.	TRBV29-1	.	13	TRBJ1-1	CSVEGFLNTEAFF	TGCAGCGTTGAGGGATTTTTAAACACTGAAGCTTTCTTT